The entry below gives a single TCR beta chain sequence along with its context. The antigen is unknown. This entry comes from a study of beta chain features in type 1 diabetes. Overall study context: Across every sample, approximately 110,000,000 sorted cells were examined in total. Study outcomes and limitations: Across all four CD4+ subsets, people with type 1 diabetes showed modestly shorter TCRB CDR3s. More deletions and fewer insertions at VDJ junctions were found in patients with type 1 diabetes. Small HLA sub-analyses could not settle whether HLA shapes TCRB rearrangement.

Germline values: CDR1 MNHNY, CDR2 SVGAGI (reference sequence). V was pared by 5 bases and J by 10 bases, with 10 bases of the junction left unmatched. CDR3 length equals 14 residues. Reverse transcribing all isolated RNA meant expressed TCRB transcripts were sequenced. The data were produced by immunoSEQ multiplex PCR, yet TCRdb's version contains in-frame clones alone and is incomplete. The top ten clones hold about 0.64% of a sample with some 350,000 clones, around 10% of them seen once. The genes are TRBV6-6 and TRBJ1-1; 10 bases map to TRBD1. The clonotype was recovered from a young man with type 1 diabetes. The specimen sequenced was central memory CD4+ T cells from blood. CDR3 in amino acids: CASSLGTGALAAFF. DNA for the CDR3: TGTGCCAGCAGTCTGGGGACAGGGGCCCTTGCAGCTTTCTTT.